Listed below are T cell receptor beta chains from one sample, sequenced in a study of cytomegalovirus exposure and HLA in healthy donors. Repertoires were generated with immunoSEQ multiplex PCR, while TCRdb's copy carries only in-frame clones and drops some. Among 110,000 to 150,000 clones listed, less than 85% were seen once. Sequencing was done on a sample of PBMCs. Receptors were obtained from a woman between 50 and 59 years old in good health and CMV-seropositive. Each CDR3 is given with its conserved first and last residue. Fields, in order: D gene, clone size, J gene, V gene, CDR3 protein, CDR3 DNA. A D gene is named only where the DNA matches it firmly. Where a row states a size, it is once, few, many or the class of an expanded clone; other rows omit it.

TRBD1 . TRBJ2-2 TRBV7-6 CASSSYRDRVTGELFF TGTGCCAGCAGCTCTTACCGGGACAGGGTTACCGGGGAGCTGTTTTTT
. . TRBJ1-5 TRBV7-8 CASSSIWGDQPQHF TGTGCCAGCAGCTCCATCTGGGGAGATCAGCCCCAGCATTTT
. . TRBJ2-5 TRBV7-9 CASSLAGSSETQYF TGTGCCAGCAGCTTAGCGGGGAGTTCGGAGACCCAGTACTTC
TRBD2 . TRBJ2-2 TRBV7-8 CASSFGGENTGELFF TGTGCCAGCAGTTTCGGGGGGGAGAACACCGGGGAGCTGTTTTTT
. . TRBJ2-5 TRBV5-1 CASSQDSQETQYF TGCGCCAGCAGCCAGGACAGCCAAGAGACCCAGTACTTC
. . TRBJ2-5 TRBV2 CASRGAITETQYF TGTGCCAGCAGGGGGGCCATAACGGAGACCCAGTACTTC
. . TRBJ1-5 TRBV7-8 CASSFAQEGQPQHF TGTGCCAGCAGCTTTGCACAGGAAGGACAGCCCCAGCATTTT
TRBD1 . TRBJ1-1 TRBV18 CASSLGTGVTEAFF TGTGCCAGCTCACTTGGGACAGGGGTTACTGAAGCTTTCTTT
TRBD2 . TRBJ2-3 TRBV10-3 CAITPAAGGGGYTDTQYF TGTGCCATCACTCCGGCCGCGGGTGGCGGGGGGTACACAGATACGCAGTATTTT
TRBD1 once TRBJ1-5 TRBV5-1 CASSPGTAVNQPQHF TGCGCCAGCAGCCCTGGGACAGCTGTTAATCAGCCCCAGCATTTT
TRBD2 . TRBJ2-7 TRBV7-2 CASSLGLAGGLSYEQYF TGTGCCAGCAGCTTAGGATTAGCGGGGGGTTTATCCTACGAGCAGTACTTC
. . TRBJ1-1 TRBV30 CAWSGQMNTEAFF TGTGCCTGGAGTGGACAGATGAACACTGAAGCTTTCTTT
. . TRBJ1-5 TRBV9 CASSVDSGQPQHF TGTGCCAGCAGCGTAGATTCCGGTCAGCCCCAGCATTTT
. . TRBJ2-5 TRBV20-1 CSARDRLTQYF TGCAGTGCTAGAGATCGTTTGACCCAGTACTTC
. . TRBJ1-4 TRBV27 CASSLWEGEKLFF TGTGCCAGCAGTTTATGGGAGGGAGAAAAACTGTTTTTT
. . TRBJ1-1 TRBV12-5 CASGPSAFF TGTGCTAGTGGTCCCTCGGCTTTCTTT
TRBD2 . TRBJ2-1 TRBV25-1 CASSESTSGRGNEQFF TGTGCCAGCAGTGAGTCTACTAGCGGCCGAGGCAATGAGCAGTTCTTC
. . TRBJ1-2 TRBV28 CASSQRGGYGYTF TGTGCCAGCAGTCAGCGGGGGGGCTATGGCTACACCTTC
TRBD1 once TRBJ2-3 TRBV15 CATRDRVSTDTQYF TGTGCCACCCGGGACAGGGTAAGCACAGATACGCAGTATTTT
. . TRBJ2-2 TRBV4-2 CASSQGRNTGELFF TGTGCCAGCAGCCAGGGCCGAAACACCGGGGAGCTGTTTTTT
. few TRBJ1-2 TRBV5-6 CASSAPTRLRYYGYTF TGTGCCAGCAGCGCGCCTACGCGGCTCCGTTACTATGGCTACACCTTC